The next 14 T cell receptor beta chains were all read from a single sample in a study of blood T cell dynamics during melanoma immunotherapy. Described time point: pre-treatment baseline. Measured with immunoSEQ multiplex PCR; TCRdb has only the in-frame clones, and not every one. The table includes 10,000 or so clones, about 90% detected once. The input for sequencing was blood, taken from a patient treated with checkpoint blockade. The receptors shown here come from a human donor with melanoma.

This rearrangement joins TRBV27 to TRBJ1-1; D is perhaps TRBD1 (5 bases). The CDR3 totals 15 residues. V dropped 2 bases and J dropped 3 bases, with 13 bases sitting between them. The germline V gene encodes CDR1 MNHEY and CDR2 SMNVEV (reference sequence). In nucleotides, the CDR3 is TGTGCCAGCAGTTTAGGGTCCCAAGGGGACACTGAAGCTTTCTTT. As protein: CASSLGSQGDTEAFF.

The rearrangement links TRBV5-8 to TRBJ2-7, with 7 nucleotides matching TRBD2. The CDR3 loop spans 15 amino acids. Germline V lookup: CDR1 SGHTS, CDR2 YDEGEE. With 0 bases clipped from V and 2 bases from J, the junction kept 5 bases outside the gene matches. The CDR3 region is CASSLDLAVTYEQYF. Here the CDR3 DNA reads TGTGCCAGCAGCTTGGATCTAGCGGTGACCTACGAGCAGTACTTC.

The chain recombines TRBV16 with TRBJ2-1; the match to TRBD2 covers 15 bases. Germline V gene data show CDR1 as KGHSY and CDR2 as FQNENV. The CDR3 runs 18 residues. V was clipped by 4 bases and J by 4 bases; unmatched bases: 8. The chain's CDR3 is CASSRPGLAGGWYNEQFF. Written as DNA, the CDR3 is TGTGCCAGCAGCCGACCGGGACTAGCGGGAGGATGGTACAATGAGCAGTTCTTC.

The chain links TRBV15 to TRBJ2-1, with D possibly being TRBD2 (5 bases). Germline-derived CDR1 and CDR2 are LNHNV and YYDKDF (reference sequence). V lost 8 bases, J lost 2 bases, and 16 bases lay in between. The CDR3 contains 15 residues. The CDR3 bases are TGTGCCACCCGAGAGGCTAGCCGTACCTACAATGAGCAGTTCTTC. Its translation is CATREASRTYNEQFF.

The V call is TRBV2, the J call TRBJ1-1; D is ambiguous. The germline gives CDR1 SNHLY, CDR2 FYNNEI. V lost 6 bases to trimming and J lost 8 bases, with 7 bases between them. There are 10 residues in the CDR3. CDR3 coding DNA: TGTGCCAGCAGCTCGGGAGAAGCTTTCTTT. This gives the protein CASSSGEAFF.

The CDR3 sequence: CASSRPGQGKNSGANVLTF. For the CDR3, the DNA is TGTGCCAGCAGCAGACCGGGACAGGGTAAAAACTCTGGGGCCAACGTCCTGACTTTC. V and J are TRBV7-8 and TRBJ2-6; 9 bases align to TRBD1. J lost 0 bases, V lost 5 bases, and 11 bases had no gene match. Germline lookup yields CDR1 SGHVS and CDR2 FQNEAQ. CDR3 length: 19 amino acids.

The CDR3 nucleotides are TGCAGCGGGGTTTACAGGGGGCGAGGCTACACCTTC. This gives the protein CSGVYRGRGYTF. J is TRBJ1-2 and V is TRBV29-1, with 9 bases fitting TRBD1. CDR1 SQVTM and CDR2 ANQGSEA come from the germline V gene. The J segment lost 8 bases and the V segment lost 7 bases, leaving 8 bases of the junction unmatched. There are 12 residues in the CDR3. The complete variable domain, with remaining parts taken from reference TRBV29-1 and TRBJ1-2, reads SAVISQKPSRDICQRGTSLTIQCQVDSQVTMMFWYRQQPGQSLTLIATANQGSEATYESGFVIDKFPISRPNLTFSTLTVSNMSPEDSSIYLCSGVYRGRGYTFGSGTRLTVV.

The genes are TRBV9 and TRBJ1-4, with D unclear. The V end lost 0 bases, the J end lost 8 bases, and 20 bases lay between the germline ends. The CDR3 spans 17 residues. CDR1 and CDR2 (germline): SGDLS, YYNGEE. CDR3 DNA sequence: TGTGCCAGCAGCGTAGGGGAGTGGGGAGGCCCTGGAGAAAAACTGTTTTTT. Protein: CASSVGEWGGPGEKLFF. Drawing the rest from reference TRBV9 and TRBJ1-4, the complete variable domain is DSGVTQTPKHLITATGQRVTLRCSPRSGDLSVYWYQQSLDQGLQFLIQYYNGEERAKGNILERFSAQQFPDLHSELNLSSLELGDSALYFCASSVGEWGGPGEKLFFGSGTQLSVL.

The sample holds a few counts of this clone. The CDR3 bases are TGTGCCAGCAAGCCAGGGGGTAGGAATCAGCCCCAGCATTTT. Encoded protein: CASKPGGRNQPQHF. The V gene is TRBV21-1, the J gene TRBJ1-5; the tabulated D call, TRBD1, remains unverified against the DNA. TRBV21-1 is tagged as a pseudogene. The CDR3 loop spans 14 amino acids.

The CDR3 DNA reads TGTGCCAGCAGCCAAGGTCGAGAGCAGTTCTTC. Translation gives CASSQGREQFF. The chain carries TRBV4-2 and TRBJ2-1, with D uncertain. The CDR3 sequence is 11 residues long. The V gene's germline CDR1 is LGHNA and CDR2 YNFKEQ. Deletions cut 1 base from V and 10 bases from J, with 5 bases between.

The CDR3 region has the DNA TGTGCCAGCTCACCCCTACAGGGAGCCGGAAACACCATATATTTT. This codes for CASSPLQGAGNTIYF. The chain uses TRBV18 and TRBJ1-3; possible D gene TRBD1, 6 bases. This CDR3 is 15 amino acids long. In germline, CDR1 is KGHSH, CDR2 LQKENI. V lost 3 bases to trimming and J lost 4 bases, with 13 bases between them.

The chain employs TRBV5-8 and TRBJ1-4; tentatively, D is TRBD1 (5 bases). V lost 4 bases, J lost 10 bases, and 17 bases lay in between. Germline assignment: CDR1 SGHTS and CDR2 YDEGEE. The CDR3 consists of 14 residues. As DNA, the CDR3 is TGTGCCAGCAGCCCCGTGGGGGGGTCGGGAAAACTGTTTTTT. It yields the protein CASSPVGGSGKLFF.

This clone was seen just once. This chain links TRBV6-6 with TRBJ2-7; 7 bases match TRBD2. Germline CDR1 is MNHNY and CDR2 is SVGAGI (reference sequence). The V gene end was trimmed by 6 bases and the J gene end by 2 bases; junction bases not matched to a gene: 7. The CDR3 is 14 residues long. The CDR3 loop is CASRQGGRPYEQYF. Here the CDR3 DNA reads TGTGCCAGCAGGCAGGGAGGGCGGCCCTACGAGCAGTACTTC.

The chain has TRBV7-2 and TRBJ2-5; 12 bases fit TRBD2. CDR1 SGHTA and CDR2 FQGNSA come from the germline V gene. With 5 bases clipped from V and 2 bases from J, the junction kept 12 bases outside the gene matches. The CDR3 extends over 18 amino acids. For the CDR3, the DNA is TGTGCCAGCAGCCCCCCCCCTGGGACTAGCGGGTTACAAGAGACCCAGTACTTC. Encoded protein: CASSPPPGTSGLQETQYF.